Sequencing of this TCR beta chain was carried out in a study of blood T cells in healthy people across ages (dated by TCRdb to about 2015). Study-level background: In model experiments, roughly one uniquely barcoded TCR beta cDNA molecule per two T cells was captured by template switching. The donors were divided into four age groups: young (average around 17 years), middle-aged (about 39), aged (approximately 64) and long-lived (roughly 82). To track age-related changes in TCR beta repertoire diversity, the study relied on deep sequencing normalized with unique cDNA molecular identifiers. For two donors (one aged 18 to 30 and one aged 80 or older), the study analyzed two additional independent replicas of 1 million unique cDNA reads from the same blood draw. To avoid experimental bias, donors of different ages were distributed randomly across sequencing lanes.

The library relied on 5' RACE. The sample was run on an Illumina HiSeq 2500. A second PCR of about 7 to 12 cycles was performed with a sample-barcoded 5' primer and a J-beta primer mix. Each TCR beta cDNA molecule received a unique molecular identifier from a template-switch 5' adaptor carrying 12 random nucleotides. At least 3 million CDR3-containing paired-end reads were obtained from each sample. First-strand cDNA synthesis was performed from all RNA using the Mint cDNA synthesis kit, with priming by a TRBC-specific oligonucleotide. Following uracil-DNA glycosylase treatment, a first 18-cycle PCR with universal primers M1SS and BC2_uni_R was performed on all cDNA. Per the original workflow: Each sample was normalized by randomly selecting 1 million high-quality reads, each carrying a distinct molecular identifier. Instead of being binned into consensus sequences, reads with shared molecular identifiers were discarded. MiTCR, with a Q25 quality threshold and the strictest error-elimination algorithm, was used for CDR3 identification, clonotype clustering and error correction. A nonparametric unseen species model using Euler transformation provided a lower-bound estimate of total TCR beta diversity. TCRdb cleaned the public reads at Q25 with fastp, built clones with MiXCR and kept in-frame beta chains. Every CDR3 protein is listed once, alongside the most common genes and DNA of its rows. The V and J calls shown here were made by TCRdb, not taken from the authors' results. The sample table lists some 1.4 million distinct CDR3 sequences, approximately 42% of them with a count of one. The top ten clonotypes cover less than 8% of the sample.

The donors were roughly 38 Caucasian individuals from Russia, aged roughly 6 to 90 years, who were systemically healthy. Each donor gave about 9.2 milliliters of peripheral blood, drawn into EDTA-treated Vacutainer tubes. Ficoll-Paque density-gradient centrifugation was used to isolate PBMCs, with at least 6.5 million per sample. Total RNA, at least 6 micrograms per sample, was extracted from PBMCs with Trizol reagent. Naive CD45RAhigh/CD27high T cell percentages were measured by flow cytometry on a PBMC aliquot from every donor. The CDR1 and CDR2 encoded by the germline V gene are SGDLS and YYNGEE. Trimming takes 0 bases off V and 6 bases off J; junction bases not matched to a gene: 10. Counted from cysteine to phenylalanine, this CDR3 has 16 amino acids. This entry keeps only the CDR3 DNA: 48 bases, framed from base 1. On this clonotype: Its antigen specificity is not known. Per-base quality was not reported, and no clone a single base away is much larger than it.

Study-level results and caveats: Estimates of total diversity based on one million sequenced T cells were regarded as lower bounds and as underestimates. Observed TCR beta diversity correlated strongly with the percentage of naive T cells measured by flow cytometry. Bulk unsorted PBMC profiling prevented conclusive comparison of naive and antigen-experienced compartments. Compared with the aged group, more naive CD4+ T cells, fewer expanded clones and increased TCR diversity were shown by the long-lived group, suggesting age selection. As age increased, observed TCR beta diversity per million T cells dropped in a roughly linear way, and a significant reduction was already evident by age 40. Because the CMV infection status of the donors was unknown, age-related changes in expanded clonotypes may potentially have been confounded.

The rearranged chain carries TRBV9 and TRBJ1-1; 8 of the junction bases match TRBD1. The receptor was derived from a woman under 30 in good health. The source material was blood. The CDR3 protein: CASSVGGAGGKAEAFF. The DNA sequence follows: TGTGCCAGCAGCGTAGGCGGGGCAGGGGGCAAAGCTGAAGCTTTCTTT.